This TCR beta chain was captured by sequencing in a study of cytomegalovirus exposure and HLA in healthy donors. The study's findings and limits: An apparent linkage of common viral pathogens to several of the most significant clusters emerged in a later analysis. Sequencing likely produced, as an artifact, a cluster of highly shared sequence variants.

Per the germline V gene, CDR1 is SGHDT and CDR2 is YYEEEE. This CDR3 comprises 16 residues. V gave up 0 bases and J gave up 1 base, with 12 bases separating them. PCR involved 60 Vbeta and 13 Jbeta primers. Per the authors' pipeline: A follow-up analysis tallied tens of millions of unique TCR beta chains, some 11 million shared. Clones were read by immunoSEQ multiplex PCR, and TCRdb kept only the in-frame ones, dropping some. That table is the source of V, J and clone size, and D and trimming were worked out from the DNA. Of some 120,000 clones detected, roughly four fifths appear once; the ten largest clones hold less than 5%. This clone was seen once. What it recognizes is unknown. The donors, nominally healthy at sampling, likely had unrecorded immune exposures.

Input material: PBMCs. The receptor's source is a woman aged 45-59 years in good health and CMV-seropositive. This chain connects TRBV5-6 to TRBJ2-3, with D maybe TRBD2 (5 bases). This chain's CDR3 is CASSLVRLRGTDTQYF. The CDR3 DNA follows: TGTGCCAGCAGCTTGGTGCGTTTGCGGGGCACAGATACGCAGTATTTT.